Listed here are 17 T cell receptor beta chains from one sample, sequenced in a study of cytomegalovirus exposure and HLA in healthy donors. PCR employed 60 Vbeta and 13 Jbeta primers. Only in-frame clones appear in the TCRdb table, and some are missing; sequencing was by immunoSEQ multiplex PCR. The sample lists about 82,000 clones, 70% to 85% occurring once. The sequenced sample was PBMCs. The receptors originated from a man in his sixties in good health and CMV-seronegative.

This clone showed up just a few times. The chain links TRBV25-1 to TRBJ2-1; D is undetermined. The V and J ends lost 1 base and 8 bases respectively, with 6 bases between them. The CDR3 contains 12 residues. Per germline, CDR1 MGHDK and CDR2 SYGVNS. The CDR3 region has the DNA TGTGCCAGCAGTGAATTTTCCGATGAGCAGTTCTTC. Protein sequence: CASSEFSDEQFF. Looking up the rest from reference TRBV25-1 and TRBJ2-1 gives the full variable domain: EADIYQTPRYLVIGTGKKITLECSQTMGHDKMYWYQQDPGMELHLIHYSYGVNSTEKGDLSSESTVSRIRTEHFPLTLESARPSHTSQYLCASSEFSDEQFFGPGTRLTVL.

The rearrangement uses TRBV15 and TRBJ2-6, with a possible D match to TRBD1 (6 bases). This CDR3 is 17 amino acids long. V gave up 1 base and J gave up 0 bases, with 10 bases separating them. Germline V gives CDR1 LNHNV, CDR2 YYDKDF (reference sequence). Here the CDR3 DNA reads TGTGCCACCAGCAGAGGGGGGCACGGCTCTGGGGCCAACGTCCTGACTTTC. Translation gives CATSRGGHGSGANVLTF.

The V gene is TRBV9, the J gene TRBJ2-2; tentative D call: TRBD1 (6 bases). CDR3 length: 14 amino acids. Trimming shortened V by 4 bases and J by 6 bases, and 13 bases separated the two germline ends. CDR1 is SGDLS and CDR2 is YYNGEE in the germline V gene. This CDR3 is CASSTGTSAGELFF. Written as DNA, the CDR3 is TGTGCCAGCAGCACCGGGACATCAGCCGGGGAGCTGTTTTTT.

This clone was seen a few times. The CDR3 nucleotides read TGTGCCAGCAGTTTATCCACTAGCGGGTGGGGGACAGATACGCAGTATTTT. Protein sequence: CASSLSTSGWGTDTQYF. This chain connects TRBV28 to TRBJ2-3, with 9 bases lining up with TRBD2. The V segment lost 1 base and the J segment 3 bases; nucleotides outside the gene matches: 8. This CDR3 region has 17 residues. Germline V lookup: CDR1 MDHEN, CDR2 SYDVKM.

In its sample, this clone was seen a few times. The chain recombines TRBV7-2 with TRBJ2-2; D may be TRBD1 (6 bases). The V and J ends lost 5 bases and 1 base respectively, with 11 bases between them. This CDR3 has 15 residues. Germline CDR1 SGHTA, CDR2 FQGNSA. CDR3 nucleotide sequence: TGTGCCAGCAGCCGACAGGTACAGAACACCGGGGAGCTGTTTTTT. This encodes CASSRQVQNTGELFF.

CDR3 nucleotides: TGTGCCAGTAGTATAGATCTCCAAAGCCAGCCCCAGCATTTT. It yields the protein CASSIDLQSQPQHF. This chain joins TRBV19 and TRBJ1-5, with unresolved D. The CDR3 contains 14 residues. V was shortened by 0 bases and J by 7 bases, with 10 bases between the two germline ends. Germline V gene lookup returns CDR1 LNHDA and CDR2 SQIVND (reference sequence). Complete variable domain (other parts from reference TRBV19 and TRBJ1-5): DGGITQSPKYLFRKEGQNVTLSCEQNLNHDAMYWYRQDPGQGLRLIYYSQIVNDFQKGDIAEGYSVSREKKESFPLTVTSAQKNPTAFYLCASSIDLQSQPQHFGDGTRLSIL.

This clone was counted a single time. The CDR3 spells CASSPRTGDDGYGYTF. CDR3 DNA sequence: TGTGCCAGCAGCCCCCGGACAGGGGACGATGGGTATGGCTACACCTTC. The chain links TRBV9 to TRBJ1-2, with 9 bases fitting TRBD1. J lost 5 bases, V lost 4 bases, and 12 bases had no gene match. Per the germline V gene, CDR1 is SGDLS and CDR2 is YYNGEE. This CDR3 contains 16 residues. Together with reference TRBV9 and TRBJ1-2, the CDR3 gives the full variable domain: DSGVTQTPKHLITATGQRVTLRCSPRSGDLSVYWYQQSLDQGLQFLIQYYNGEERAKGNILERFSAQQFPDLHSELNLSSLELGDSALYFCASSPRTGDDGYGYTFGSGTRLTVV.

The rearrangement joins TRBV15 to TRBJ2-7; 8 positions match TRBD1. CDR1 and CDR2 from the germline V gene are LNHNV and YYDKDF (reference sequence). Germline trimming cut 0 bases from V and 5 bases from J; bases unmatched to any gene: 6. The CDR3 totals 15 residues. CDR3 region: CATSRDRTGSNEQYF. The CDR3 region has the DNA TGTGCCACCAGCAGAGATAGGACAGGGAGCAACGAGCAGTACTTC.

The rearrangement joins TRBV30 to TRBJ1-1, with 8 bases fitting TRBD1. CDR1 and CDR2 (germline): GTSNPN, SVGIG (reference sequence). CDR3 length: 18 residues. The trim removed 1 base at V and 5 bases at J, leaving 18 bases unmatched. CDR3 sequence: CAWSDLGDRSPRGTEAFF. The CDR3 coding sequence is TGTGCCTGGAGTGACCTAGGGGACAGGAGCCCCCGAGGGACTGAAGCTTTCTTT.

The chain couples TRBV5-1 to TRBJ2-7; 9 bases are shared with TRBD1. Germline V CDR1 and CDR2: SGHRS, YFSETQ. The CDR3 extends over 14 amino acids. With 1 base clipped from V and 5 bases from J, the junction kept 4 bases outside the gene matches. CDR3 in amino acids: CASSLWDRDHEQYF. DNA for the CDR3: TGCGCCAGCAGCTTGTGGGACAGGGACCACGAGCAGTACTTC.

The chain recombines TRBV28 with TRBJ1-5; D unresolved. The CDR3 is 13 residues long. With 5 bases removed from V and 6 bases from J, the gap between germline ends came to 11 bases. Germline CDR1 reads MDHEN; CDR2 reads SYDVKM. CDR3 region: CASSRLRLQPQHF. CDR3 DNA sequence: TGTGCCAGCAGTCGTCTCCGACTTCAGCCCCAGCATTTT.

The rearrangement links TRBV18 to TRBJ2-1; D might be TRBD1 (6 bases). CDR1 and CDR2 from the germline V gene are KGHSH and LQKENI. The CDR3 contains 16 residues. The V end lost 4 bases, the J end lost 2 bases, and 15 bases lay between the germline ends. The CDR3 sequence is CASSQEGGSTYNEQFF. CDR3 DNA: TGTGCCAGCTCACAGGAAGGGGGAAGTACCTACAATGAGCAGTTCTTC.

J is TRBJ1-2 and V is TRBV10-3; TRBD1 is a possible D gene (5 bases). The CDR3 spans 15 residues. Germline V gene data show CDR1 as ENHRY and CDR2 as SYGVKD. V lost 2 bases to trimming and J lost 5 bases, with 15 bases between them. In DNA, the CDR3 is TGTGCCATCAGTGAGCCGTCGCAGGGAGGTTATGGCTACACCTTC. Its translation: CAISEPSQGGYGYTF.

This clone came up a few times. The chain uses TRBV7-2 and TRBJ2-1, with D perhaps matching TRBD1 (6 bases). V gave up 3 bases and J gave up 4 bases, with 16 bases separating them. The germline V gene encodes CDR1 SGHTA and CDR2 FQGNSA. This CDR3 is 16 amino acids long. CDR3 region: CASSFQPGVRYNEQFF. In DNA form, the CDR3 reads TGTGCCAGCAGCTTCCAACCAGGGGTGCGGTACAATGAGCAGTTCTTC.

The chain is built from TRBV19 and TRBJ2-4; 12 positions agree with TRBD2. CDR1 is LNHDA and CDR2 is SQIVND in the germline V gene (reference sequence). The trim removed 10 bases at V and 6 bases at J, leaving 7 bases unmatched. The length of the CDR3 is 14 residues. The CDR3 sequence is CATQLAGGINIQYF. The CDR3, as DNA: TGTGCCACCCAACTAGCGGGGGGAATAAACATTCAGTACTTC.

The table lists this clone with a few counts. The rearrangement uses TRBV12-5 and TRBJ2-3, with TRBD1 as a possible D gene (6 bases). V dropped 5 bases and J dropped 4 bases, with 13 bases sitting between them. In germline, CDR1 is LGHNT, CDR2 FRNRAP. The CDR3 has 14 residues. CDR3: CASGPPGAADTQYF. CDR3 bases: TGTGCTAGTGGTCCTCCAGGGGCGGCAGATACGCAGTATTTT.

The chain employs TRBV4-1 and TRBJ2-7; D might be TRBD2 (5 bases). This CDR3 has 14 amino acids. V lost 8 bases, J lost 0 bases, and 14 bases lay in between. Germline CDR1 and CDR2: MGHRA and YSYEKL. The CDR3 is CASPLRGSSYEQYF. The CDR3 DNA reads TGCGCCAGCCCCCTCCGAGGGAGCTCCTACGAGCAGTACTTC.